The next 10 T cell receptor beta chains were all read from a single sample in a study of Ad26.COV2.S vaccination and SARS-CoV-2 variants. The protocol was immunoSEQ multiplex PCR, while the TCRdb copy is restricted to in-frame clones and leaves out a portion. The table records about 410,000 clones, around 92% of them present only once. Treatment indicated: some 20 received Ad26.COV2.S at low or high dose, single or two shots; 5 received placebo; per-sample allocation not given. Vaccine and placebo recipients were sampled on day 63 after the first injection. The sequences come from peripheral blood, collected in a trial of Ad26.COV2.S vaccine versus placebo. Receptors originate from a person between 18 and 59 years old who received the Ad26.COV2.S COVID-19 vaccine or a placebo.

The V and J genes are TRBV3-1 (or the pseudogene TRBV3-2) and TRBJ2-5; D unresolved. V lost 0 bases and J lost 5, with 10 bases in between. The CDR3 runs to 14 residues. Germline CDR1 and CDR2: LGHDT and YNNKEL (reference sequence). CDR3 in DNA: TGTGCCAGCAGCCAAGACGGCGGCCCGGAGACCCAGTACTTC. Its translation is CASSQDGGPETQYF.

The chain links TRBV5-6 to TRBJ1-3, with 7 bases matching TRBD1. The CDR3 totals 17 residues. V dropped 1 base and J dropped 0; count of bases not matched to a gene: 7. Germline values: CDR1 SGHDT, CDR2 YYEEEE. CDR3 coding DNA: TGTGCCAGCAGCTTGTACAGGGGAACTTCCTCTGGAAACACCATATATTTT. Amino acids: CASSLYRGTSSGNTIYF.

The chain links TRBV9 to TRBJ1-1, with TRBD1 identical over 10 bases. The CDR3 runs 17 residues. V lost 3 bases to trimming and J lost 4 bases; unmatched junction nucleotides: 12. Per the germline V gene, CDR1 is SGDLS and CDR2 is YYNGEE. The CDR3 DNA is TGTGCCAGCAGCGGGGCCGGGACAGGGGCTGAATTCACTGAAGCTTTCTTT. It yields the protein CASSGAGTGAEFTEAFF. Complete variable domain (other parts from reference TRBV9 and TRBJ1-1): DSGVTQTPKHLITATGQRVTLRCSPRSGDLSVYWYQQSLDQGLQFLIQYYNGEERAKGNILERFSAQQFPDLHSELNLSSLELGDSALYFCASSGAGTGAEFTEAFFGQGTRLTVV.

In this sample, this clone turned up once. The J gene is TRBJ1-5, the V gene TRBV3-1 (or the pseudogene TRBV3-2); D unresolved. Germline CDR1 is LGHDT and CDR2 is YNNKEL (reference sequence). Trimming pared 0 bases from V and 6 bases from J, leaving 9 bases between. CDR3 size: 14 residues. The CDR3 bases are TGTGCCAGCAGCCAAGATGTGAGGTCTCAGCCCCAGCATTTT. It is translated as CASSQDVRSQPQHF.

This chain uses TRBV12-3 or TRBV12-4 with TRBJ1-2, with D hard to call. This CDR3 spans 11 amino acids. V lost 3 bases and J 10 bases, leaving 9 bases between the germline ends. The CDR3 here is CASSLMRLYTF. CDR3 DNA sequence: TGTGCCAGCAGTTTGATGCGGCTCTACACCTTC.

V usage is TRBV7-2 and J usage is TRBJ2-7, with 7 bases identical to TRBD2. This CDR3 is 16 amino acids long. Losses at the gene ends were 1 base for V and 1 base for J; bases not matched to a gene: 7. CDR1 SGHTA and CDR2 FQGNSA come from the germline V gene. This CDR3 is CASSLVPRGWSYEQYF. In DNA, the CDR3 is TGTGCCAGCAGCTTAGTTCCGCGGGGGTGGTCCTACGAGCAGTACTTC. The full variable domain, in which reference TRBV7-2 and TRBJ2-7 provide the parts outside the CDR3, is GAGVSQSPSNKVTEKGKDVELRCDPISGHTALYWYRQSLGQGLEFLIYFQGNSAPDKSGLPSDRFSAERTGGSVSTLTIQRTQQEDSAVYLCASSLVPRGWSYEQYFGPGTRLTVT.

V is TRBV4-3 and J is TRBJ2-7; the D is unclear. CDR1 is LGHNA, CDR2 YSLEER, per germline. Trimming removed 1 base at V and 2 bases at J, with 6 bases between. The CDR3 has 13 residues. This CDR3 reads CASSQAIAYEQYF. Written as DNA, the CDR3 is TGCGCCAGCAGCCAAGCAATAGCCTACGAGCAGTACTTC.

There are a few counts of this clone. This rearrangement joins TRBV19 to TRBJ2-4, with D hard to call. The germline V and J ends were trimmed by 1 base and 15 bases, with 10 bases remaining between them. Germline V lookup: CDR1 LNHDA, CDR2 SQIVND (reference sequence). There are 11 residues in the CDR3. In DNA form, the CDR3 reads TGTGCCAGTAGTATAGGTCCTGCTCGGTACTTC. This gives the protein CASSIGPARYF. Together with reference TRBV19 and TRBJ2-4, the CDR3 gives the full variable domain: DGGITQSPKYLFRKEGQNVTLSCEQNLNHDAMYWYRQDPGQGLRLIYYSQIVNDFQKGDIAEGYSVSREKKESFPLTVTSAQKNPTAFYLCASSIGPARYFGAGTRLSVL.

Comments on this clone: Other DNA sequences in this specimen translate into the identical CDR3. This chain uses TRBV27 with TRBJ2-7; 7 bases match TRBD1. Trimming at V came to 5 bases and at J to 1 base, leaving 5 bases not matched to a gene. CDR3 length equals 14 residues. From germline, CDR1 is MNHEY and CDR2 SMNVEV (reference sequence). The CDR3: CASSTRQGSYEQYF. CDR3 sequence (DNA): TGTGCCAGCAGTACCCGACAGGGATCCTACGAGCAGTACTTC.

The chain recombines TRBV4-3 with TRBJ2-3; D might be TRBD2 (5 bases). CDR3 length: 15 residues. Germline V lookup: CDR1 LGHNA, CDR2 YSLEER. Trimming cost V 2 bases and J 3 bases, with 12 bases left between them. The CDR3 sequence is CASSQITTGTDTQYF. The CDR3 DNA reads TGCGCCAGCAGCCAAATAACAACGGGGACAGATACGCAGTATTTT.